This paragraph covers one TCR beta chain sequence. Its antigen is not known. This entry comes from a study of T cell repertoires in cytomegalovirus infection. The wider study: Use of recently identified HLA-C-restricted and well-studied HLA-B-restricted CMV epitopes was part of the study. CMV infection together with matching HLA type was indicated by public TCR beta signatures.

Whole-study findings and limits: HLA-C-restricted TCR beta clonotypes specific for CMV led the ex vivo response.

MiXCR was run by TCRdb on the reads, yielding one entry per CDR3 protein. The table lists 700,000 to 900,000 distinct CDR3 sequences, 25% to 35% of them singletons, with around 13% in the top ten. CDR3 size: 13 residues. The germline V and J ends were trimmed by 3 bases and 6 bases, with 11 bases remaining between them. The gene calls are TRBV12-3 or TRBV12-4 and TRBJ2-5; weak D call: TRBD1 (6 bases). This receptor was taken from a human donor in good health (CMV status not recorded). Some clones in this sample may be carry-over from other donors' samples. The starting material was cultured CD8+ T cells from PBMCs, obtained from culture after CMV antigen stimulation. The CDR3 loop is CASSLDREKTQYF. In nucleotides, the CDR3 is TGTGCCAGCAGTTTGGACAGAGAGAAGACCCAGTACTTC.